This T cell receptor beta chain stems from a study of cytomegalovirus exposure and HLA in healthy donors. The wider study: Per a later analysis, the approximately 690 first-cohort and 95 to 150 validation repertoires shared one platform. Findings of the study overall: A few chains tied to CMV proved CMV antigen-specific in vitro. It was 150 to 200 TCR beta chains that were listed as cytomegalovirus-associated.

From the roughly 120-subject validation cohort, which was separate from the approximately 670-subject first cohort, the donors were drawn. The CDR3 sequence is 14 residues long. Looked up from germline, CDR1 is WNHNN and CDR2 is SYGVQD (reference sequence). V lost 4 bases to trimming and J lost 3 bases; unmatched junction nucleotides: 3. On this clone: Its antigen is currently unknown.

Using immunoSEQ multiplex PCR, the repertoire was profiled, and TCRdb retains in-frame clones only, with some absent. Found here are some 110,000 clones, more than 70% of them singletons; the top ten hold over 4%. The sequence was collected from a man aged 18 to 35 in good health and CMV-seronegative. Source material: PBMCs. The J gene is TRBJ2-3, the V gene TRBV10-1; 8 bases are a match to TRBD2. CDR3 amino acids: CASSASGRTDTQYF. The CDR3 nucleotides are TGCGCCAGCAGTGCAAGCGGGAGAACAGATACGCAGTATTTT.